Reported below is one TCR beta chain. This entry is derived from a study of shared clonotypes between healthy human individuals. Naive-designated CD8 cells lacked CD45RO, were positively enriched for CCR7, and omitted terminally differentiated effector memory CD45RA+ cells. The CDR3 contains 17 residues. Germline values: CDR1 MDHEN, CDR2 SYDVKM. J was trimmed by 3 bases and V by 6 bases; bases with no gene match: 10. Assay: immunoSEQ multiplex PCR; the TCRdb copy retains only in-frame clones and omits some. The data hold more than 500,000 clones, with 85% to 95% observed a single time. This sequence joins TRBV28 and TRBJ2-5; the match to TRBD2 covers 13 bases. Source material: naive CD8+ T cells sorted from blood. This TCR was recovered from a woman younger than 45 in good health. The CDR3 bases are TGTGCCAGCAGCTTTCTAACTGGACTAGCGGGAGAAGAGACCCAGTACTTC. Its translation is CASSFLTGLAGEETQYF.